Below, 5 T cell receptor beta chains from the same sample are listed, as sequenced in a study of control samples from healthy donors and cancer patients. Sequencing used immunoSEQ multiplex PCR; TCRdb keeps in-frame clones, though not all of them. This sample has over 100,000 clones, with more than 90% found just once. Sequenced sample: blood. The source of these receptors is a young man in good health.

The chain combines TRBV6-6 with TRBJ1-1, with 8 positions matching TRBD1. Trimming cost V 3 bases and J 1 base; bases outside gene matches: 4. CDR1 is MNHNY and CDR2 is SVGAGI in the germline V gene (reference sequence). The CDR3 contains 15 residues. CDR3 in amino acids: CASSYPGGTNTEAFF. The CDR3 DNA reads TGTGCCAGCAGTTATCCAGGGGGCACGAACACTGAAGCTTTCTTT.

The rearrangement links TRBV2 to TRBJ1-5; D is uncertain. The CDR3 covers 15 residues. Germline CDR1 is SNHLY and CDR2 is FYNNEI. V lost 7 bases and J 4 bases, leaving 17 bases between the germline ends. The DNA of the CDR3 is TGTGCCAGCACCGAAGGTCTGCTTCTTAATCAGCCCCAGCATTTT. This gives the protein CASTEGLLLNQPQHF.

The chain couples TRBV3-1 (or the pseudogene TRBV3-2) to TRBJ2-5; the D gene is possibly TRBD1 (6 bases). V dropped 9 bases and J dropped 1 base, with 12 bases sitting between them. From germline, CDR1 is LGHDT and CDR2 YNNKEL (reference sequence). The CDR3 loop spans 13 amino acids. The CDR3 reads CASRRGGQETQYF. CDR3 nucleotides: TGTGCCAGTCGGAGAGGGGGCCAAGAGACCCAGTACTTC.

The chain is built from TRBV27 and TRBJ2-1, with a tentative D call TRBD1 (5 bases). V gave up 5 bases and J gave up 8 bases, with 19 bases separating them. Germline V gene sequence: CDR1 MNHEY, CDR2 SMNVEV (reference sequence). The length of the CDR3 is 15 residues. The CDR3 loop is CASSRSRARYDEQFF. DNA of the CDR3: TGTGCCAGCAGTCGCTCCAGGGCCAGGTACGATGAGCAGTTCTTC.

This sequence joins TRBV7-7 and TRBJ1-3; D unclear. Deletions cut 1 base from V and 1 base from J, with 5 bases between. The CDR3 runs to 14 residues. Per the germline V gene, CDR1 is SSHAT and CDR2 is FNYEAQ (reference sequence). The CDR3 DNA reads as TGTGCCAGCAGCTTAGAGCCGTCTGGAAACACCATATATTTT. It is translated as CASSLEPSGNTIYF.